This note documents a single T cell receptor beta chain sequence. Its antigen remains undetermined. The sample holds no much larger clone one base away, and base qualities are not on file. Whole blood was collected in K2EDTA tubes by collaborating institutions according to the institutions' own protocols. For TCRbeta analysis, collaborator samples were shipped as frozen whole blood, as isolated PBMCs, or as DNA extracted from either sample type. This sample stems from a study of blood T cell repertoires in COVID-19 (dated by TCRdb to between 2020 and 2021). Turning to the overall study: Collaborator samples came from the United States, Italy and Spain and covered acute and convalescent phases of COVID-19. Where available, HLA class I and class II types were obtained from metadata supplied by the sample provider rather than from assay-based typing. The material from the prospective study consisted of cDNA or gDNA derived from T cells, B-cell-depleted T cells, or PBMCs. Sample metadata almost always included a de-identified subject ID, COVID-19 status, age in years and sex. The repertoires were released in a freely available public database meant as a resource for research on the immune response to SARS-CoV-2. Samples came from the ongoing ImmuneRACE study (first 160 participants) plus 1,254 subjects from 6 global collaborators. Subjects who had been exposed to COVID-19, were actively infected with it, or had recovered from it provided the deeply sampled blood TCRbeta repertoires that made up the dataset.

General conclusions and limits of the study: The quantity of clinical and demographic metadata differed by source and by participant and was supplied without curation.

TCRbeta CDR3 regions were amplified from genomic DNA by means of the immunoSEQ Assay, a bias-controlled multiplex PCR. Per the authors' processing: Nucleated cell counts per sample were estimated from amplification of reference gene primers within the assay. To quantify the absolute abundance of each unique TCRbeta CDR3 rearrangement, sequence reads were collapsed and filtered. For each sample, productive Simpson clonality was calculated as the square root of Simpson's diversity index over productive rearrangements. As stored in TCRdb, this immuneACCESS dataset retains in-frame rearrangements with V and J assigned. A fraction of the clones does not appear; measured against another copy, unresolved V genes explain less than half of the discrepancy, and the remainder lacks a known reason. The DNA was the basis for D and trimming; V, J and clone size are from that table. Recorded for this sample are 200,000 or so clones; around nine tenths of them occurred a single time. The top ten clones comprise 3% of the sample.

This clonotype was obtained from a man between 60 and 70 years old with acute or convalescent COVID-19. Sample: peripheral blood.

The DNA sequence follows: TGTGCCAGCAGCGACTGGACGGGGACTAGCAACGAGCAGTACTTC. Its amino acids are CASSDWTGTSNEQYF. Here the chain combines TRBV4-2 and TRBJ2-7, with TRBD2 matching 9 junction bases. Counted from cysteine to phenylalanine, this CDR3 has 15 amino acids. Only the CDR3 DNA is retained, 45 bases long and in frame from the first base. CDR1 and CDR2 (LGHNA, YNFKEQ) derive from the germline V gene. Relative to germline, V is missing 5 bases and J is missing 5 bases, with 10 bases of the junction outside any gene match.